This is a list of T cell receptor beta chains from one sample in a study of shared clonotypes between healthy human individuals. This table comes from immunoSEQ multiplex PCR, and its TCRdb copy is limited to in-frame clones, with some not included. Here the sample spans around 2.3 million clones, more than 90% being singletons. Sequencing was carried out using naive CD4+ T cells sorted from blood. These receptors originate from a man between 18 and 29 years old in good health. The CDR3 runs from the conserved cysteine through the conserved F or W. D genes are given only for firm matches. Part of the rows lack a size; the others show once, few, many or a class for expanded clones.

v_call: TRBV11-2; j_call: TRBJ2-7; d_call: TRBD2; clone_size: once; cdr3_nt: TGTGCCAGCAGCTCGGGACTAGCGGGAGATCGCTACGAGCAGTACTTC; cdr3_aa: CASSSGLAGDRYEQYF
v_call: TRBV19; j_call: TRBJ1-2; d_call: NA; clone_size: NA; cdr3_nt: TGTGCCAGTAGTATAAGGACAGCCTATGGCTACACCTTC; cdr3_aa: CASSIRTAYGYTF
v_call: TRBV6-1; j_call: TRBJ2-7; d_call: NA; clone_size: NA; cdr3_nt: TGTGCCAGCAGTGAACAGGGCCTAGGCTACGAGCAGTACTTC; cdr3_aa: CASSEQGLGYEQYF
v_call: TRBV10-3; j_call: TRBJ2-7; d_call: TRBD1; clone_size: NA; cdr3_nt: TGTGCCACCCAGCAGGGGGAGTCCTACGAGCAGTACTTC; cdr3_aa: CATQQGESYEQYF
v_call: TRBV6-5; j_call: TRBJ1-1; d_call: NA; clone_size: NA; cdr3_nt: TGTGCCAGCAAGGGGGAGAAGAATGAAGCTTTCTTT; cdr3_aa: CASKGEKNEAFF
v_call: TRBV9; j_call: TRBJ2-7; d_call: NA; clone_size: NA; cdr3_nt: TGTGCCAGCAGCGTAGCTGGAACTAGGAGCGAGCAGTACTTC; cdr3_aa: CASSVAGTRSEQYF
v_call: TRBV28; j_call: TRBJ2-2; d_call: NA; clone_size: NA; cdr3_nt: TGTGCCAGCAGTTTGACAGGCCCCACCGGGGAGCTGTTTTTT; cdr3_aa: CASSLTGPTGELFF
v_call: TRBV18; j_call: TRBJ2-7; d_call: NA; clone_size: NA; cdr3_nt: TGTGCCAGCTCACCCGACTCCTACGAGCAGTACTTC; cdr3_aa: CASSPDSYEQYF
v_call: TRBV5-1; j_call: TRBJ1-6; d_call: NA; clone_size: NA; cdr3_nt: TGCGCCAGCAGCTTGGAGCCGGGTTCACCCCTCCACTTT; cdr3_aa: CASSLEPGSPLHF
v_call: TRBV10-3; j_call: TRBJ2-5; d_call: NA; clone_size: NA; cdr3_nt: TGTGCCATCAGTGAAAGGGGGGAAGAGACCCAGTACTTC; cdr3_aa: CAISERGEETQYF